This paragraph covers one T cell receptor (beta chain) sequence. Its specificity is unknown. Arm-PCR of CDR3 regions with iRepertoire HTBI primers generated TCR beta libraries. TCRdb called the multiplex PCR reads again in MiXCR, with one record for every CDR3 protein. The sample contains about 310,000 distinct CDR3 sequences, 22% of which appear only once. This sample is drawn from a study of regulatory T cells in long-lasting Graves disease. Background on the study: Persistent cases were those of Graves' disease that involved over 5 years of antithyroid drugs with positive TSH receptor antibodies.

Whole-study results and caveats: Newly diagnosed patients shared 966 public clonotypes; persistent patients shared about 2,500.

CDR3 length: 13 amino acids. Trimming cost V 8 bases and J 6 bases, with 17 bases left between them. Germline CDR1 SNHLY, CDR2 FYNNEI. Indicated time point: persistent/refractory GD, antithyroid drugs over 5 years with positive TRAb. PBMC-extracted RNA yielded the TCR library. It was American Thyroid Association guidelines that determined Graves' disease diagnosis. Sample: peripheral blood mononuclear cells (PBMCs), taken when the disease was refractory, from a patient treated with antithyroid drugs. The TCR was taken from a female donor with Graves disease. The chain combines TRBV2 with TRBJ2-7, with a tentative D call TRBD2 (6 bases). For the CDR3, the DNA is TGTGCCAGCGCCGGGACTCGAGATGGCGAGCAGTACTTC. This codes for CASAGTRDGEQYF.